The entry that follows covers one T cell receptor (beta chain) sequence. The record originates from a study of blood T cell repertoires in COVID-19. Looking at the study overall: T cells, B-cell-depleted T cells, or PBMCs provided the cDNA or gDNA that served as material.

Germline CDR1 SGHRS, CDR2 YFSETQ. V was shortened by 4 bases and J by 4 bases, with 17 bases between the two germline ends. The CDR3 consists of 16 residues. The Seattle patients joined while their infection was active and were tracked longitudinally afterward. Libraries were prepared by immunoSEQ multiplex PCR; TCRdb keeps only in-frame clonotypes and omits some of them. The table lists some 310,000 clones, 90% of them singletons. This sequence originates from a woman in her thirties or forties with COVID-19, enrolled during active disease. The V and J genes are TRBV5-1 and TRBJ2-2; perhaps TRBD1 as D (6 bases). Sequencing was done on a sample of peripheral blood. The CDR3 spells CASSPGGGAGTGELFF. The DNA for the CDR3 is TGCGCCAGCAGCCCTGGTGGGGGCGCGGGCACCGGGGAGCTGTTTTTT.